The following is a TCR beta chain sequence with its context. The V and J ends lost 8 bases and 5 bases, in that order; junction bases with no gene match: 3. The germline V gene encodes CDR1 LGHDT and CDR2 YNNKEL (reference sequence). The CDR3 spans 13 residues. Original data processing: Quantification of nucleated cells was approximated via reference gene primer amplification. Measured with immunoSEQ multiplex PCR; TCRdb has only the in-frame clones, and not every one. That table is the source of V, J and clone size, and D and trimming were worked out from the DNA. The sample has 200,000 to 250,000 clones; 70% to 90% are singletons. Clinical history reported by participants formed the basis on which cohorts were assigned. Donors in Cohort 3 who had recovered were those with two negative PCRs, healthcare professional clearance, or resolution of their symptoms. The data derive from a study of blood T cell repertoires in COVID-19. Study information: Spain, Italy and the United States supplied samples that represented acute and convalescent COVID-19.

The V call is TRBV3-1 (or the pseudogene TRBV3-2), the J call TRBJ2-5, with TRBD1 matching over 12 bases. The material sequenced was PBMCs or T cells enriched from blood (not recorded which). The sequence came from a woman aged 45 to 65 who had recovered from COVID-19. The DNA for the CDR3 is TGTGCCAGCCGGGACAGGGGGCGTGAGACCCAGTACTTC. Translating gives CASRDRGRETQYF.